The next 11 T cell receptor beta chains were all read from a single sample in a study of blood T cell repertoires in COVID-19. The protocol was immunoSEQ multiplex PCR, while the TCRdb copy is restricted to in-frame clones and leaves out a portion. The sample yields under 300,000 clones, 80% to 90% seen once. The material sequenced was peripheral blood. Receptor source: a woman in her thirties or forties who had recovered from COVID-19.

The V and J genes are TRBV6-2 or TRBV6-3 and TRBJ2-7; the D gene is possibly TRBD1 (6 bases). Per germline, CDR1 MNHEY and CDR2 SVGEGT. The CDR3 loop spans 15 amino acids. V dropped 0 bases and J dropped 3 bases, with 12 bases sitting between them. The CDR3 DNA follows: TGTGCCAGCAGTTACTCCAGTCCGACAGGCTACGAGCAGTACGTC. It codes for CASSYSSPTGYEQYV.

The rearrangement joins TRBV18 to TRBJ2-7; the D gene is possibly TRBD2 (6 bases). V was cut by 3 bases and J by 7 bases, with 16 bases left in between. This CDR3 has 14 residues. The germline gives CDR1 KGHSH, CDR2 LQKENI. Here the CDR3 reads CASSPLGLRGEQYV. CDR3 sequence (DNA): TGTGCCAGCTCACCCCTAGGCCTCCGGGGGGAGCAGTACGTC.

V and J are TRBV9 and TRBJ2-1, with TRBD2 identical over 7 bases. The germline V gene has CDR1 SGDLS and CDR2 YYNGEE. The CDR3 sequence is 15 residues long. J gave up 8 bases and V 3 bases, and 11 bases lay outside the gene matches. The CDR3 nucleotides are TGTGCCAGCAGCGCCGGGACTACGGTTGGCGATGAGCAGTTCTTC. It encodes CASSAGTTVGDEQFF.

The chain couples TRBV10-3 to TRBJ1-2, with a tentative D call TRBD1 (6 bases). Trimming cost V 6 bases and J 4 bases, with 12 bases left between them. The CDR3 covers 13 residues. The V gene's germline CDR1 is ENHRY and CDR2 SYGVKD. Here the CDR3 reads CAIRKTGPYGYTF. CDR3 coding DNA: TGTGCCATCAGAAAGACAGGACCCTATGGCTACACCTTC.

The rearrangement links TRBV6-2 or TRBV6-3 to TRBJ2-7; D is perhaps TRBD1 (6 bases). The CDR3 has 11 residues. V was shortened by 6 bases and J by 6 bases, with 9 bases between the two germline ends. Germline V gives CDR1 MNHEY, CDR2 SVGEGT. The CDR3 DNA reads as TGTGCCAGCAGCCAGGGGTTCGAGCAGTACGTC. Amino acids: CASSQGFEQYV.

The DNA for the CDR3 is TGTGCCACCAACGACAGGAACACCGGGGAGCTGTTTTTT. Encoded protein: CATNDRNTGELFF. This chain links TRBV19 with TRBJ2-2; possible D gene TRBD1, 5 bases. The CDR3 is 13 amino acids. CDR1 LNHDA and CDR2 SQIVND come from the germline V gene (reference sequence). Trimming took 10 bases from V and 1 from J, leaving 10 bases between them.

CDR3 bases: TGTGCCAGCAGTCGGGTAGCGGGGGGGACTAAAGAGCAGTTCTTC. Its translation is CASSRVAGGTKEQFF. The chain combines TRBV27 with TRBJ2-1, with 11 nucleotides matching TRBD2. The CDR3 contains 15 residues. Trimming removed 5 bases from V and 10 bases from J; junction bases left unmatched: 10. Germline-derived CDR1 and CDR2 are MNHEY and SMNVEV (reference sequence).

The chain employs TRBV29-1 and TRBJ1-2; TRBD1 matches 12 bases. With 7 bases clipped from V and 7 bases from J, the junction kept 7 bases outside the gene matches. CDR1 is SQVTM and CDR2 is ANQGSEA in the germline V gene. This CDR3 contains 13 residues. In DNA, the CDR3 is TGCAGCGCGGGGGACAGGGGGCGCGGTGGCTACACCTTC. This sequence encodes CSAGDRGRGGYTF.

The chain carries TRBV11-3 and TRBJ2-5, with a possible D match to TRBD1 (5 bases). Germline CDR1 and CDR2: SGHNT and YENEEA. The CDR3 covers 14 residues. Trimming shortened V by 5 bases and J by 11 bases, and 21 bases separated the two germline ends. The chain's CDR3 is CASSQITTETKQYF. The CDR3 coding sequence is TGTGCCAGCAGCCAGATAACGACAGAAACCAAGCAGTACTTC.

The V call is TRBV5-4, the J call TRBJ1-3; perhaps TRBD1 as D (6 bases). Trimming took 3 bases from V and 6 from J, leaving 16 bases between them. Looked up from germline, CDR1 is SGHNT and CDR2 is YYREEE (reference sequence). The CDR3 length is 15 residues. CDR3 loop: CASSSDLQGVNTIYF. The DNA for the CDR3 is TGTGCCAGCAGCTCCGACCTACAGGGAGTAAACACCATATATTTT. The whole variable domain, remainder taken from reference TRBV5-4 and TRBJ1-3, is ETGVTQSPTHLIKTRGQQVTLRCSSQSGHNTVSWYQQALGQGPQFIFQYYREEENGRGNFPPRFSGLQFPNYSSELNVNALELDDSALYLCASSSDLQGVNTIYFGEGSWLTVV.

The CDR3 here is CASSPQGAGDSTDTQYF. The CDR3 coding sequence is TGTGCCAGCAGCCCACAGGGGGCGGGGGATAGCACAGATACGCAGTATTTT. The chain combines TRBV7-3 with TRBJ2-3; 9 nucleotides agree with TRBD1. Losses at the gene ends were 5 bases for V and 0 bases for J; bases not matched to a gene: 9. There are 17 residues in the CDR3. Per germline, CDR1 SGHTA and CDR2 FQGTGA. The full variable domain, with the rest looked up from reference TRBV7-3 and TRBJ2-3, is GAGVSQTPSNKVTEKGKYVELRCDPISGHTALYWYRQSLGQGPEFLIYFQGTGAADDSGLPNDRFFAVRPEGSVSTLKIQRTERGDSAVYLCASSPQGAGDSTDTQYFGPGTRLTVL.